This T cell receptor (beta chain) came from a study of T cell responses to AZD1222 COVID-19 vaccine. The germline gives CDR1 MNHEY, CDR2 SMNVEV (reference sequence). The CDR3 is 12 amino acids. Trimming took off 5 bases at V and 10 bases at J, with 12 bases between the two ends. The protocol was immunoSEQ multiplex PCR, while the TCRdb copy is restricted to in-frame clones and leaves out a portion. The sample has more than 95,000 clones, more than 70% seen once. The receptor comes from an adult who received the AZD1222 COVID-19 vaccine. The sample here was peripheral blood, taken 28 days after the second AZD1222 dose. The rearrangement joins TRBV27 to TRBJ2-1; perhaps TRBD2 as D (6 bases). The CDR3 spells CASSQTSREQFF. Written as DNA, the CDR3 is TGTGCCAGCAGTCAGACTAGTAGAGAGCAGTTCTTC.